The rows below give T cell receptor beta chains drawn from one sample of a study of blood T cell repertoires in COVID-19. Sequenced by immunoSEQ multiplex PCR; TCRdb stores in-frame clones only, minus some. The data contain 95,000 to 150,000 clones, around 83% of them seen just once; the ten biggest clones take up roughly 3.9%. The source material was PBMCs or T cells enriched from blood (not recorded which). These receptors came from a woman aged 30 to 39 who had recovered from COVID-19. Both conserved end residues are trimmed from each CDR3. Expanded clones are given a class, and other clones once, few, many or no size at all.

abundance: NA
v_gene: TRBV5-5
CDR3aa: ASRPGTGNQPQH

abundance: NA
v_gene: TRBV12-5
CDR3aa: ASGPGSSWETQY

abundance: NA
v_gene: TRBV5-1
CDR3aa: ASSLGEGSPLH

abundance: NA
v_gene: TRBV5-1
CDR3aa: ASSASGRGETQY

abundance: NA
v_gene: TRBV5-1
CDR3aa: ASSFDRNTEAF

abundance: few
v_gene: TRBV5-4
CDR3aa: ASNMGQGTGELF

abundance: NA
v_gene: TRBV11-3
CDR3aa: ASSRDYGKTGELF

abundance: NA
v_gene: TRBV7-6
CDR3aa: ASSSQRGGQGEKLF

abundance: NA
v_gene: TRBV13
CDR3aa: ASSPPGAGVETQY

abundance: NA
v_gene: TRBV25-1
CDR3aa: ASSEFSGGNYNEQF

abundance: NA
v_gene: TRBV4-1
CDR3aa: ASSQVGTGSEKLF